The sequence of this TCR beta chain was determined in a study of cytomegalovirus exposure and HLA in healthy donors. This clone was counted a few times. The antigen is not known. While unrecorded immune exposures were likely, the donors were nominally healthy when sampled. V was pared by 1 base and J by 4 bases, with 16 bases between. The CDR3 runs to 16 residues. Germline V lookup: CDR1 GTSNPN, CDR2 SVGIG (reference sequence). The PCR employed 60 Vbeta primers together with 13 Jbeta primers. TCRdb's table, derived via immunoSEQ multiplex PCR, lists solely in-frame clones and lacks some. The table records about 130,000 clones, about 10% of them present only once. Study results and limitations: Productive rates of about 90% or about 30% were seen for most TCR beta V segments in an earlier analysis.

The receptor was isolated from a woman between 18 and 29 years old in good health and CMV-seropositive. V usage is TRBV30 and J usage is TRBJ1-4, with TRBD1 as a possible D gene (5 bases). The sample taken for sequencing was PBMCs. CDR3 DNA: TGTGCCTGGAGTGCAGGGCCCGCCGCCATTAATGAAAAACTGTTTTTT. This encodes CAWSAGPAAINEKLFF. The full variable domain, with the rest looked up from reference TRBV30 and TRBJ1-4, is SQTIHQWPATLVQPVGSPLSLECTVEGTSNPNLYWYRQAAGRGLQLLFYSVGIGQISSEVPQNLSASRPQDRQFILSSKKLLLSDSGFYLCAWSAGPAAINEKLFFGSGTQLSVL.